A selection of T cell receptor beta chains follows, all from one sample in a study of T cells in localized non-small cell lung cancer. Assay: immunoSEQ multiplex PCR; the TCRdb copy retains only in-frame clones and omits some. The table shows about 70,000 clones, with around 85% occurring only once. Sequenced material: peripheral blood, taken before any cancer treatment. These receptor sequences come from a male donor aged 60 or over with stage III squamous cell lung carcinoma. Both conserved end residues are part of each CDR3. The order of the fields is D gene, J gene, clone size, V gene, CDR3 DNA, CDR3 protein. The D gene is left open where the match is weak. A row's size may be missing; if present it is once, few, many or a size class.

D: -; J: TRBJ1-1; size: -; V: TRBV5-4; DNA: TGTGCCAGCAGCTCCCCCGCCGGAAGGTTGGGGAAACGAACTGAAGCTTTCTTT; CDR3: CASSSPAGRLGKRTEAFF
D: -; J: TRBJ2-2; size: once; V: TRBV6-5; DNA: TGTGCCAGCAGCCGGGGGGCTGGGGAGCTGTTTTTT; CDR3: CASSRGAGELFF
D: -; J: TRBJ1-2; size: -; V: TRBV18; DNA: TGTGCCAGCTCACCGGACTCTGAAGATGGCTACACCTTC; CDR3: CASSPDSEDGYTF
D: TRBD1; J: TRBJ1-3; size: -; V: TRBV2; DNA: TGTGCCAGCAGTGCAGGGGGATCGGGAGGAAACACCATATATTTT; CDR3: CASSAGGSGGNTIYF
D: TRBD1; J: TRBJ2-5; size: -; V: TRBV10-1; DNA: TGCGCCAGCAGTGCCTCGGACAGGGGGCTACAGGAGACCCAGTACTTC; CDR3: CASSASDRGLQETQYF
D: -; J: TRBJ2-1; size: -; V: TRBV9; DNA: TGTGCCAGCAGCGTGGAGGAGGGACTTTCCTACAATGAGCAGTTCTTC; CDR3: CASSVEEGLSYNEQFF
D: -; J: TRBJ1-5; size: -; V: TRBV5-5; DNA: TGTGCCAGCAGCTTGGTCCCCTCTGAAGGTAGCAATCAGCCCCAGCATTTT; CDR3: CASSLVPSEGSNQPQHF
D: -; J: TRBJ1-3; size: -; V: TRBV7-6; DNA: TGTGCCAGCAGCCCAGGCGGACAGAGCTCTGGAAACACCATATATTTT; CDR3: CASSPGGQSSGNTIYF
D: -; J: TRBJ2-2; size: -; V: TRBV29-1; DNA: TGCAGCGTTGGTCAGCCGAACACCGGGGAGCTGTTTTTT; CDR3: CSVGQPNTGELFF
D: -; J: TRBJ2-1; size: -; V: TRBV11-3; DNA: TGTGCCAGCAGCAAGACACAGGGTAGTGAGCAGTTCTTC; CDR3: CASSKTQGSEQFF
D: -; J: TRBJ1-5; size: -; V: TRBV27; DNA: TGTGCCAGCAGTTTACAAGGGGGAATGACCCAGCATTTT; CDR3: CASSLQGGMTQHF
D: TRBD2; J: TRBJ2-3; size: -; V: TRBV29-1; DNA: TGCAGCGGCGTCGGGAGGGGGAGAACAGATACGCAGTATTTT; CDR3: CSGVGRGRTDTQYF
D: -; J: TRBJ2-7; size: -; V: TRBV2; DNA: TGTGCCGCATCGGCAGGGAGCATCAAGCAGTACTTC; CDR3: CAASAGSIKQYF
D: -; J: TRBJ2-6; size: -; V: TRBV14; DNA: TGTGCCAGCAGCCCGACCTCTGGGGCCAACGTCCTGACTTTC; CDR3: CASSPTSGANVLTF
D: -; J: TRBJ1-1; size: -; V: TRBV27; DNA: TGTGCCAGCAGTTTACGAGGGAAGAACACTGAAGCTTTCTTT; CDR3: CASSLRGKNTEAFF
D: -; J: TRBJ1-2; size: -; V: TRBV6-5; DNA: TGTGCCAGCAGTTACGGGGGCAGGAGGGGCTATGGCTACACCTTC; CDR3: CASSYGGRRGYGYTF
D: TRBD2; J: TRBJ2-5; size: -; V: TRBV19; DNA: TGTGCCAGTAGTATTTTCGGGGGGGAGACCCAGTACTTC; CDR3: CASSIFGGETQYF
D: TRBD1; J: TRBJ1-1; size: -; V: TRBV7-9; DNA: TGTGCCAGCAGCTTTCACAGGGGGCAGGGTGAAGCTTTCTTT; CDR3: CASSFHRGQGEAFF
D: -; J: TRBJ1-4; size: few; V: TRBV2; DNA: TGTGCCAGCAGTGAGGCAGGGAGGAATGAAAAACTGTTTTTT; CDR3: CASSEAGRNEKLFF
D: TRBD1; J: TRBJ1-2; size: -; V: TRBV7-2; DNA: TGTGCCAGCAGCCCGACAGGGGATAGAGGCTACACCTTC; CDR3: CASSPTGDRGYTF
D: -; J: TRBJ1-5; size: -; V: TRBV6-5; DNA: TGTGCCAGCAGCCGAGGGGCAAGGGGCAATCAGCCCCAGCATTTT; CDR3: CASSRGARGNQPQHF
D: -; J: TRBJ1-2; size: -; V: TRBV28; DNA: TGTGCCAGCCGGAGGGTAGGGGTCGACTACACCTTC; CDR3: CASRRVGVDYTF
D: -; J: TRBJ1-2; size: -; V: TRBV19; DNA: TGTGCCAGTAGTGGGCCACCTAACTATGGCTACACCTTC; CDR3: CASSGPPNYGYTF
D: TRBD2; J: TRBJ2-1; size: -; V: TRBV5-1; DNA: TGCGCCAGCAGCTTGGTAGGACTAGCGGCGAATGAGCAGTTCTTC; CDR3: CASSLVGLAANEQFF
D: -; J: TRBJ2-5; size: -; V: TRBV18; DNA: TGTGCCAGCTCACCACCGGATGGAATCATGGGGGAGACCCAGTACTTC; CDR3: CASSPPDGIMGETQYF
D: -; J: TRBJ1-5; size: -; V: TRBV6-1; DNA: TGTGCCAGCAGTGAAGGGGGAGGCAATCAGCCCCAGCATTTT; CDR3: CASSEGGGNQPQHF
D: TRBD1; J: TRBJ1-4; size: -; V: TRBV5-1; DNA: TGCGCCAGCAGCCCTAGGACAGGCGGGGGAGAAAAACTGTTTTTT; CDR3: CASSPRTGGGEKLFF
D: -; J: TRBJ1-1; size: medium-sized; V: TRBV5-1; DNA: TGCGCCAGCAGGCGACAGGACATGAACACTGAAGCTTTCTTT; CDR3: CASRRQDMNTEAFF
D: TRBD2; J: TRBJ2-1; size: -; V: TRBV5-4; DNA: TGTGCCAGCAGCGCCGGGGGGGGCTACAATGAGCAGTTCTTC; CDR3: CASSAGGGYNEQFF
D: -; J: TRBJ1-5; size: -; V: TRBV4-1; DNA: TGCGCCAGCAGCCAAGATCCGACGTTATCACAGCCCCAGCATTTT; CDR3: CASSQDPTLSQPQHF
D: -; J: TRBJ1-6; size: few; V: TRBV5-1; DNA: TGCGCCAGCAGCGTTCAGGAGGCCTATAATTCACCCCTCCACTTT; CDR3: CASSVQEAYNSPLHF
D: -; J: TRBJ1-1; size: -; V: TRBV18; DNA: TGTGCCAGCTCATCGGAGACAGGCACTGAAGCTTTCTTT; CDR3: CASSSETGTEAFF
D: -; J: TRBJ1-3; size: once; V: TRBV6-6; DNA: TGTGCCAGCAGTTACGCGCTCGAGAGAAACACCATATATTTT; CDR3: CASSYALERNTIYF
D: TRBD2; J: TRBJ2-1; size: -; V: TRBV11-2; DNA: TGTGCCAGCAGCCTTAGCGGGGGGGAGGGTGAGCAGTTCTTC; CDR3: CASSLSGGEGEQFF
D: TRBD1; J: TRBJ2-2; size: -; V: TRBV10-2; DNA: TGCGCCAGCAGTGAGAGGACAGGGGACGCCGGGGAGCTGTTTTTT; CDR3: CASSERTGDAGELFF
D: TRBD2; J: TRBJ2-5; size: -; V: TRBV5-4; DNA: TGTGCCAGCAGCTTGGGTAGCGGGGAAGGGACCCAGTACTTC; CDR3: CASSLGSGEGTQYF
D: TRBD1; J: TRBJ1-1; size: few; V: TRBV5-1; DNA: TGCGCCAGCAGCTTCATACAGGGGGCAGGAACTGAAGCTTTCTTT; CDR3: CASSFIQGAGTEAFF
D: -; J: TRBJ2-2; size: -; V: TRBV10-1; DNA: TGCGCCAGCAGTGGCGAGAACGGAGAGATGTACACCGGGGAGCTGTTTTTT; CDR3: CASSGENGEMYTGELFF
D: -; J: TRBJ1-4; size: -; V: TRBV7-8; DNA: TGTGCCAGCAGCTTCGACCAGGGAATTAATGAAAAACTGTTTTTT; CDR3: CASSFDQGINEKLFF
D: -; J: TRBJ1-1; size: once; V: TRBV5-1; DNA: TGCGCCAGCAGCTCCACGAACACTGAAGCTTTCTTT; CDR3: CASSSTNTEAFF
D: -; J: TRBJ1-5; size: -; V: TRBV13; DNA: TGTGCCAGCAGCTTGGGGGGCAGCAATCAGCCCCAGCATTTT; CDR3: CASSLGGSNQPQHF
D: -; J: TRBJ2-5; size: -; V: TRBV7-2; DNA: TGTGCCAGCAGCTTAGTAGGGACACTCGAGACCCAGTACTTC; CDR3: CASSLVGTLETQYF
D: -; J: TRBJ1-2; size: -; V: TRBV19; DNA: TGTGCCAGTAGTATCGGGGATATGGATGGCTACACCTTC; CDR3: CASSIGDMDGYTF
D: TRBD2; J: TRBJ2-3; size: -; V: TRBV4-3; DNA: TGCGCCAGCAGCGTGGGACTAGCGGTTTGGGGGAATACGCAGTATTTT; CDR3: CASSVGLAVWGNTQYF
D: -; J: TRBJ2-1; size: -; V: TRBV10-3; DNA: TGTGCCATCAGTGTTAGCGACAAATCTTCCCACAATGAGCAGTTCTTC; CDR3: CAISVSDKSSHNEQFF
D: TRBD1; J: TRBJ1-4; size: few; V: TRBV7-9; DNA: TGTGCCAGCATTTCGACAGGGGGTACTAATGAAAAACTGTTTTTT; CDR3: CASISTGGTNEKLFF
D: -; J: TRBJ2-3; size: -; V: TRBV18; DNA: TGTGCCAGCTCACCGACAGATACGCAGTATTTT; CDR3: CASSPTDTQYF
D: -; J: TRBJ2-3; size: few; V: TRBV19; DNA: TGTGCCAGTAGTATTCTAGATACGCAGTATTTT; CDR3: CASSILDTQYF
D: -; J: TRBJ1-6; size: -; V: TRBV10-3; DNA: TGTGCCATCAGTGACCCTGGGAGGGCTACCGGCTCCTATAATTCACCCCTCCACTTT; CDR3: CAISDPGRATGSYNSPLHF